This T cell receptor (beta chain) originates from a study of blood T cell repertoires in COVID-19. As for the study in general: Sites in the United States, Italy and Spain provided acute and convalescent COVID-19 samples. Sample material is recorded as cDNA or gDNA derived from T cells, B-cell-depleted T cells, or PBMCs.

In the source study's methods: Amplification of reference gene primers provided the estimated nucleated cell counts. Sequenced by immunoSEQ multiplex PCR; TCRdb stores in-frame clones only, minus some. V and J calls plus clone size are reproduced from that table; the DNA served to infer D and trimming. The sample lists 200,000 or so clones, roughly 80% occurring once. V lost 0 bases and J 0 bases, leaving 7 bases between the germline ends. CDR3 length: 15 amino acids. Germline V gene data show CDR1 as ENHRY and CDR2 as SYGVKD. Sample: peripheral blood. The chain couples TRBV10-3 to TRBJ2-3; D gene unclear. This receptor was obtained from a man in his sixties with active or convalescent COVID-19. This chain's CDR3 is CAISESVASTDTQYF. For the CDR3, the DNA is TGTGCCATCAGTGAGTCGGTGGCTAGCACAGATACGCAGTATTTT.